The subject of this entry is one TCR beta chain. Its specificity is not known. The CDR3 runs 12 residues. CDR1 SQVTM and CDR2 ANQGSEA come from the germline V gene. Trimming stripped 7 bases from V and 3 bases from J, with 13 bases between. The data belong to a study of OX40 agonist ivuxolimab in advanced cancers. Study context: The dose-escalation group included hepatocellular carcinoma, melanoma, renal cell carcinoma and head and neck cancer. Having had anti-PD-1, anti-PD-L1 or anti-CTLA-4 therapy before was allowed, and roughly 40% had some. From 23 to 79 years was the age range, with a mean of around 54 years, and nearly 85% were male. Study-level results: Among T cells, CD8+ cells averaged more expanded clones than CD4+ cells.

The assay was immunoSEQ multiplex PCR, and TCRdb's table has in-frame clones only and misses some. Of about 70,000 clones detected, roughly four fifths appear once; the ten largest clones hold more than 6.5%. The source was CD4+ or CD8+ T cells sorted from blood, collected in a trial of the OX40 agonist ivuxolimab. The sequence came from an adult with an advanced solid tumor such as melanoma, head and neck, liver or kidney cancer. This chain uses TRBV29-1 with TRBJ2-7, with D possibly called TRBD1 or TRBD2 (5 bases each). The CDR3 coding sequence is TGCAGCGCTGAGGGGACGGGCTACGAGCAGTACTTC. Amino acids: CSAEGTGYEQYF.